The 28 T cell receptor beta chains below were found in one sample sequenced in a study of blood T cell repertoires in COVID-19. The table came from immunoSEQ multiplex PCR; TCRdb's copy has only in-frame clones and leaves some out. The data show around 290,000 clones, roughly 90% seen once. Source material: peripheral blood. Receptors originate from a man aged 40-55 years with acute or convalescent COVID-19.

The chain is built from TRBV7-3 and TRBJ2-5; weak D call: TRBD1 (7 bases). Germline V gives CDR1 SGHTA, CDR2 FQGTGA. CDR3 length equals 13 residues. V shed 4 bases and J shed 5 bases, with 11 bases lying between them. The CDR3 loop is CASSSGGQETQYF. The CDR3 DNA reads TGTGCCAGCAGCTCAGGGGGGCAGGAGACCCAGTACTTC.

This clone has only one observation. The chain recombines TRBV9 with TRBJ2-2; 7 nucleotides agree with TRBD2. The V segment lost 0 bases and the J segment 0 bases; nucleotides outside the gene matches: 5. This CDR3 has 17 amino acids. Per the germline V gene, CDR1 is SGDLS and CDR2 is YYNGEE. CDR3 amino acids: CASSVAVGGSNTGELFF. In nucleotides, the CDR3 is TGTGCCAGCAGCGTAGCTGTGGGGGGGTCGAACACCGGGGAGCTGTTTTTT. The whole variable domain, remainder taken from reference TRBV9 and TRBJ2-2, is DSGVTQTPKHLITATGQRVTLRCSPRSGDLSVYWYQQSLDQGLQFLIQYYNGEERAKGNILERFSAQQFPDLHSELNLSSLELGDSALYFCASSVAVGGSNTGELFFGEGSRLTVL.

The rearrangement links TRBV10-2 to TRBJ2-7, with 12 bases lining up with TRBD2. J was trimmed by 7 bases and V by 6 bases; bases with no gene match: 10. CDR1 and CDR2 from the germline V gene are WSHSY and SAAADI. The length of the CDR3 is 15 residues. The CDR3 region has the DNA TGCGCCAGCAGCGAACTAACTAGCGGGGGGTTGGAGCAGTACTTC. It encodes CASSELTSGGLEQYF.

J is TRBJ1-2 and V is TRBV3-1 (or the pseudogene TRBV3-2); maybe TRBD1 (5 bases). CDR1 and CDR2 from the germline V gene are LGHDT and YNNKEL (reference sequence). The CDR3 is 14 residues long. V gave up 0 bases and J gave up 8 bases, with 13 bases separating them. CDR3 sequence reads: CASSQDGGKGGYTF. CDR3 bases: TGTGCCAGCAGCCAAGACGGGGGGAAAGGGGGCTACACCTTC.

To note about this clone: Other nucleotide sequences from this sample produce the same CDR3. The rearrangement links TRBV6-5 to TRBJ1-3, with unresolved D. Looked up from germline, CDR1 is MNHEY and CDR2 is SVGAGI. CDR3 length: 12 amino acids. Trimming pared 8 bases from V and 0 bases from J, leaving 5 bases between. The DNA of the CDR3 is TGTGCCAGCCGGAGCTCTGGAAACACCATATATTTT. The encoded protein is CASRSSGNTIYF.

The rearrangement uses TRBV5-1 and TRBJ2-7; 12 bases are a match to TRBD2. V shed 0 bases and J 6 bases; nucleotides not matched to a gene: 1. The CDR3 has 14 amino acids. Per germline, CDR1 SGHRS and CDR2 YFSETQ. The CDR3 loop reads CASSLELAGGEQYF. In DNA form, the CDR3 reads TGCGCCAGCAGCTTGGAACTAGCGGGGGGCGAGCAGTACTTC.

This sequence joins TRBV14 and TRBJ2-3; D uncertain. The length of the CDR3 is 15 residues. Trimming pared 0 bases from V and 0 bases from J, leaving 7 bases between. Germline values: CDR1 SGHDN, CDR2 FVKESK. The CDR3 spells CASSQEAGSTDTQYF. CDR3 bases: TGTGCCAGCAGCCAAGAAGCAGGTAGCACAGATACGCAGTATTTT.

This clone was observed once. The genes are TRBV7-2 and TRBJ2-7; 7 nucleotides line up with TRBD1. The V segment lost 4 bases and the J segment 1 base; nucleotides outside the gene matches: 7. From germline, CDR1 is SGHTA and CDR2 FQGNSA. The CDR3 extends over 15 amino acids. The CDR3 coding sequence is TGTGCCAGCAGCTCCATGGGACAGTTATCCTACGAGCAGTACTTC. Amino acid sequence: CASSSMGQLSYEQYF.

The chain couples TRBV7-2 to TRBJ1-2; 10 bases map to TRBD1. CDR1 is SGHTA and CDR2 is FQGNSA in the germline V gene. This CDR3 contains 15 residues. V dropped 5 bases and J dropped 5; count of bases not matched to a gene: 8. CDR3 DNA: TGTGCCAGCAGCCCCGCCGGGACAGGGGAATATGGCTACACCTTC. Protein product: CASSPAGTGEYGYTF.

The gene calls are TRBV3-1 (or the pseudogene TRBV3-2) and TRBJ1-2; TRBD1 aligns across 7 bases. The germline V gene has CDR1 LGHDT and CDR2 YNNKEL (reference sequence). The ends lost 3 bases at V and 2 bases at J; junction bases unmatched: 3. The CDR3 has 14 amino acids. The CDR3 spells CASSHWGQNYGYTF. The CDR3 DNA reads TGTGCCAGCAGCCACTGGGGACAGAACTATGGCTACACCTTC.

In this sample, this clone turned up once. J is TRBJ2-4 and V is TRBV19; tentatively, D is TRBD1 (5 bases). Germline CDR1 LNHDA, CDR2 SQIVND (reference sequence). Trimming cost V 4 bases and J 8 bases, with 12 bases left between them. This CDR3 comprises 13 residues. CDR3 region: CASSTQGADIQYF. For the CDR3, the DNA is TGTGCCAGTAGTACCCAGGGTGCGGACATTCAGTACTTC.

The J gene is TRBJ1-1, the V gene TRBV4-2; D is unresolved. CDR1 and CDR2 (germline): LGHNA, YNFKEQ. CDR3 length: 14 residues. Trimming shortened V by 3 bases and J by 4 bases, and 12 bases separated the two germline ends. The CDR3 coding sequence is TGTGCCAGCAGCCACCTCAGCGATACCACTGAAGCTTTCTTT. Translation: CASSHLSDTTEAFF.

This sequence joins TRBV5-4 and TRBJ2-2; 9 nucleotides line up with TRBD2. V dropped 0 bases and J dropped 6; count of bases not matched to a gene: 6. CDR3 size: 16 residues. Germline loops: CDR1 SGHNT, CDR2 YYREEE (reference sequence). Here the CDR3 reads CASSLAGLAGSGELFF. The CDR3 DNA sequence: TGTGCCAGCAGCTTGGCCGGGCTAGCGGGATCCGGGGAGCTGTTTTTT.

The chain uses TRBV19 and TRBJ2-3, with 9 bases aligning to TRBD2. The CDR3 runs 18 residues. The ends lost 3 bases at V and 6 bases at J; junction bases unmatched: 16. Germline-derived CDR1 and CDR2 are LNHDA and SQIVND (reference sequence). CDR3 amino acids: CASSMRGAASGAGDTQYF. DNA for the CDR3: TGTGCCAGTAGTATGCGGGGGGCGGCTAGCGGGGCCGGGGATACGCAGTATTTT.

This clone was counted between two and nine times. The rearrangement links TRBV5-1 to TRBJ1-1, with D possibly being TRBD1 (5 bases). CDR3 length equals 13 residues. Germline lookup yields CDR1 SGHRS and CDR2 YFSETQ. V was pared by 1 base and J by 3 bases, with 7 bases between. This CDR3 reads CASSLWGDTEAFF. CDR3 sequence (DNA): TGCGCCAGCAGCTTGTGGGGGGACACTGAAGCTTTCTTT.

The V and J genes are TRBV6-5 and TRBJ2-2; D unclear. Germline CDR1 reads MNHEY; CDR2 reads SVGAGI. There are 13 residues in the CDR3. Trimming stripped 2 bases from V and 7 bases from J, with 8 bases between. CDR3 loop: CASSYRAVGELFF. CDR3 nucleotide sequence: TGTGCCAGCAGTTACCGCGCGGTCGGGGAGCTGTTTTTT.

This rearrangement joins TRBV5-1 to TRBJ1-1, with D possibly being TRBD1 (5 bases). The CDR3 totals 14 residues. CDR1 SGHRS and CDR2 YFSETQ come from the germline V gene. Trimming took off 7 bases at V and 1 base at J, with 14 bases between the two ends. The CDR3 DNA reads as TGCGCCAGCGGCCCGGGGGGATCGAACACTGAAGCTTTCTTT. Amino acid sequence: CASGPGGSNTEAFF.

The V call is TRBV18, the J call TRBJ1-3; no firm D call. The CDR3 is made up of 17 amino acids. Germline values: CDR1 KGHSH, CDR2 LQKENI. The ends were cut back, 1 base at V and 1 base at J, with 14 bases in the middle. The CDR3 nucleotides read TGTGCCAGCTCACCACTGGAAGGAGAACCATCTGGAAACACCATATATTTT. This encodes CASSPLEGEPSGNTIYF. The whole variable domain, remainder taken from reference TRBV18 and TRBJ1-3, is NAGVMQNPRHLVRRRGQEARLRCSPMKGHSHVYWYRQLPEEGLKFMVYLQKENIIDESGMPKERFSAEFPKEGPSILRIQQVVRGDSAAYFCASSPLEGEPSGNTIYFGEGSWLTVV.

This chain joins TRBV4-1 and TRBJ2-1; 9 positions match TRBD1. The CDR3 length is 15 residues. The V and J ends lost 5 bases and 5 bases, in that order; junction bases with no gene match: 7. Germline V gene sequence: CDR1 MGHRA, CDR2 YSYEKL. For the CDR3, the DNA is TGCGCCAGCAGCTCCGGGACAGGGATCAACAATGAGCAGTTCTTC. It is translated as CASSSGTGINNEQFF.

The chain links TRBV6-5 to TRBJ1-3, with D perhaps TRBD1 (6 bases). The CDR3 runs 15 residues. The germline V and J ends were trimmed by 8 bases and 0 bases, with 14 bases remaining between them. Germline CDR1 is MNHEY and CDR2 is SVGAGI. This chain's CDR3 is CASGRGVRSGNTIYF. The CDR3, as DNA: TGTGCCAGCGGGAGGGGGGTCCGCTCTGGAAACACCATATATTTT.

The chain is built from TRBV6-5 and TRBJ2-1; 10 bases are shared with TRBD1. Per the germline V gene, CDR1 is MNHEY and CDR2 is SVGAGI. This CDR3 is built from 15 residues. Germline trimming cut 6 bases from V and 8 bases from J; bases unmatched to any gene: 10. As DNA, the CDR3 is TGTGCCAGCAGCCGCCGACAGGGGGCATGGTATGAGCAGTTCTTC. Translation: CASSRRQGAWYEQFF.

This chain uses TRBV10-3 with TRBJ2-7, with 7 bases lining up with TRBD1. The germline V gene has CDR1 ENHRY and CDR2 SYGVKD. The CDR3 extends over 11 amino acids. The V and J ends lost 6 bases and 6 bases, in that order; junction bases with no gene match: 2. CDR3 bases: TGTGCCATCAGACAGGGGCCCGAGCAGTACTTC. Amino acid sequence: CAIRQGPEQYF.

The chain combines TRBV20-1 with TRBJ2-5, with D perhaps matching TRBD2 (5 bases). V was cut by 3 bases and J by 3 bases, with 5 bases left in between. Germline lookup yields CDR1 DFQATT and CDR2 SNEGSKA (reference sequence). There are 11 residues in the CDR3. Here the CDR3 reads CSAREEETQYF. In DNA form, the CDR3 reads TGCAGTGCTAGGGAGGAAGAGACCCAGTACTTC.

The chain uses TRBV11-2 and TRBJ2-7, with TRBD1 matching over 7 bases. CDR1 and CDR2 (germline): SGHAT, FQNNGV. V dropped 5 bases and J dropped 0; count of bases not matched to a gene: 4. CDR3 length equals 14 residues. CDR3: CASSLRGFSYEQYF. CDR3 sequence (DNA): TGTGCCAGCAGCCTCAGGGGGTTCTCCTACGAGCAGTACTTC. Based on the CDR3 plus reference TRBV11-2 and TRBJ2-7, the full variable domain is EAGVAQSPRYKIIEKRQSVAFWCNPISGHATLYWYQQILGQGPKLLIQFQNNGVVDDSQLPKDRFSAERLKGVDSTLKIQPAKLEDSAVYLCASSLRGFSYEQYFGPGTRLTVT.

J is TRBJ2-7 and V is TRBV30; TRBD2 matches at 12 bases. This CDR3 is 16 amino acids long. Germline V gene data show CDR1 as GTSNPN and CDR2 as SVGIG (reference sequence). V was pared by 3 bases and J by 9 bases, with 15 bases of the junction left unmatched. CDR3 DNA: TGTGCCTGGAGCCCCTCACTAGCGGGGGGCTGGGTCGGGCAGTACTTC. Protein sequence: CAWSPSLAGGWVGQYF.

This clone came up once. Here the CDR3 DNA reads TGTGCCAGCAGCCAAGACCCGGGGGGGCACGAGACCCAGTACTTC. Encoded protein: CASSQDPGGHETQYF. The chain carries TRBV3-1 (or the pseudogene TRBV3-2) and TRBJ2-5, with 8 bases matching TRBD2. V gave up 0 bases and J gave up 5 bases; unmatched junction bases: 5. The germline CDR1 and CDR2 sequences are LGHDT and YNNKEL (reference sequence). This CDR3 comprises 15 residues.

J is TRBJ1-2 and V is TRBV2; maybe TRBD1 (5 bases). The CDR3 runs to 13 residues. V lost 4 bases and J 4 bases, leaving 10 bases between the germline ends. Germline CDR1 reads SNHLY; CDR2 reads FYNNEI. The CDR3: CASSGGRPYGYTF. CDR3 DNA: TGTGCCAGCAGTGGGGGCAGGCCCTATGGCTACACCTTC.

The V call is TRBV18, the J call TRBJ1-1; D uncertain. The germline gives CDR1 KGHSH, CDR2 LQKENI. V lost 8 bases to trimming and J lost 3 bases, with 13 bases between them. The CDR3 is made up of 13 amino acids. CDR3 DNA sequence: TGTGCCAGCACGTTAGTCGATTACACTGAAGCTTTCTTT. It codes for CASTLVDYTEAFF.